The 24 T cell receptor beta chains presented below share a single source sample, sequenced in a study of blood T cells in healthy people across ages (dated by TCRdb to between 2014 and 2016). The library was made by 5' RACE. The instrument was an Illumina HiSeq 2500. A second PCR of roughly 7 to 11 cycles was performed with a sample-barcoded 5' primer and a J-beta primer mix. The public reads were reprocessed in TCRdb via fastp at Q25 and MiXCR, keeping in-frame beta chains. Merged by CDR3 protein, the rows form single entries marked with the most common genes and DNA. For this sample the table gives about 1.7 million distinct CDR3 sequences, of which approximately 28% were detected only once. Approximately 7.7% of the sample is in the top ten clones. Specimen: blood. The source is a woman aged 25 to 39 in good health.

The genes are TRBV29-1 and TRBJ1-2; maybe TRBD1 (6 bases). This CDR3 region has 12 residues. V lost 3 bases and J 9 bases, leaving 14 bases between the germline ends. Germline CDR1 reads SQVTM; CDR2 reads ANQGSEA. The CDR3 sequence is CSVDQGQGSYTF. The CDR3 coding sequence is TGCAGCGTTGATCAGGGGCAGGGAAGCTACACCTTC.

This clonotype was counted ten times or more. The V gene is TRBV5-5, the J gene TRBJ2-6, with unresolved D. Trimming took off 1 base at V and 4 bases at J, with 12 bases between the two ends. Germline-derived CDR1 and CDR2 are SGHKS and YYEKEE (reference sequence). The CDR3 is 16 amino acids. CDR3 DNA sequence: TGTGCCAGCAGCTTGTCGGCTTCCCCCGGGGCCAACGTCCTGACTTTC. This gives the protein CASSLSASPGANVLTF.

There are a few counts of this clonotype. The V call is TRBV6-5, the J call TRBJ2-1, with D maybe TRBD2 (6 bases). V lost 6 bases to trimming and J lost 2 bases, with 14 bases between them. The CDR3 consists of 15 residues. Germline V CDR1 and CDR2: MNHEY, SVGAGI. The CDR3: CASRETGSAYNEQFF. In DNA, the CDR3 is TGTGCCAGCAGGGAGACCGGGAGCGCCTACAATGAGCAGTTCTTC.

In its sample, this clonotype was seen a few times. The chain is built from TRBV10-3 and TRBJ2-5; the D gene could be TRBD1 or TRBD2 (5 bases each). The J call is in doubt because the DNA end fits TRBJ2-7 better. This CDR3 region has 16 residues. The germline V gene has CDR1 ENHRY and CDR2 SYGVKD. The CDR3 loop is CAISESWGSGGGEQYF. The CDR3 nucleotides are TGTGCCATCAGTGAGTCGTGGGGCTCCGGAGGTGGCGAGCAGTACTTC.

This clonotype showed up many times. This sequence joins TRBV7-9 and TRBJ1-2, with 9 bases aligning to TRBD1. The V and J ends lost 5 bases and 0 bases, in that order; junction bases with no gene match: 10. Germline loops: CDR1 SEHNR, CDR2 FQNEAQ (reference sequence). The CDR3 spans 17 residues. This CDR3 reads CASSRDRAVSSNYGYTF. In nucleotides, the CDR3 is TGTGCCAGCAGCCGGGACAGGGCGGTTTCCTCTAACTATGGCTACACCTTC.

The DNA of the CDR3 is TGCAGTGCTCGGACTAGCGGGCATAGCACAGATACGCAGTATTTT. This codes for CSARTSGHSTDTQYF. The chain joins TRBV20-1 to TRBJ2-3, with TRBD2 identical over 11 bases. CDR3 length: 15 residues. The V gene end was trimmed by 5 bases and the J gene end by 0 bases; junction bases not matched to a gene: 4. Germline V gives CDR1 DFQATT, CDR2 SNEGSKA (reference sequence).

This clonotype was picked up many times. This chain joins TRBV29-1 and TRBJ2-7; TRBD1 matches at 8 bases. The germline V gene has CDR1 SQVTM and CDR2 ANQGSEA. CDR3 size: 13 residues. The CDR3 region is CSAGQGSSYEQYF. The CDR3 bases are TGCAGTGCCGGACAGGGATCCTCCTACGAGCAGTACTTC.

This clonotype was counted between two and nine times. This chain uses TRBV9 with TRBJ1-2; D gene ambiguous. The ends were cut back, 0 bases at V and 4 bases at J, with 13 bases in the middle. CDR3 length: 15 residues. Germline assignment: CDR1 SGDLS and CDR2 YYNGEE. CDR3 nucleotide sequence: TGTGCCAGCAGCGTAGCTAACTCAGAAATCTATGGCTACACCTTC. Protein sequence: CASSVANSEIYGYTF.

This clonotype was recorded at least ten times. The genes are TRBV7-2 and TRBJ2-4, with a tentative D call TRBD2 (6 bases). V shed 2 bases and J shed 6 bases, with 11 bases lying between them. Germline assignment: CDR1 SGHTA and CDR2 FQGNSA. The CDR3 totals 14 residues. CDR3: CASSLRGMGNIQYF. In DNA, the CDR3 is TGTGCCAGCAGCTTACGGGGGATGGGAAACATTCAGTACTTC.

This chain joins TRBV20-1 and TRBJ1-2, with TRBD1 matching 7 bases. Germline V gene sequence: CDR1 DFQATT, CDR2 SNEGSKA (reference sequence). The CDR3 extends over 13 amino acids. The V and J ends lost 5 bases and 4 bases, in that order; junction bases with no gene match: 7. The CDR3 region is CSALQGDVYGYTF. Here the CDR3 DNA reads TGCAGTGCTCTTCAGGGGGATGTCTATGGCTACACCTTC.

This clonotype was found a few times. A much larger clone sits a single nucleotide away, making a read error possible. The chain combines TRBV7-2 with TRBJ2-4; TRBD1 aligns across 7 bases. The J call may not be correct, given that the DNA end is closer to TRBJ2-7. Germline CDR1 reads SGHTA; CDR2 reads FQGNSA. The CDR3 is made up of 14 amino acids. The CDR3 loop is CASSQLGQSYEQYF. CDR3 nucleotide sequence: TGTGCCAGCAGCCAGTTGGGACAGTCCTACGAGCAGTACTTC.

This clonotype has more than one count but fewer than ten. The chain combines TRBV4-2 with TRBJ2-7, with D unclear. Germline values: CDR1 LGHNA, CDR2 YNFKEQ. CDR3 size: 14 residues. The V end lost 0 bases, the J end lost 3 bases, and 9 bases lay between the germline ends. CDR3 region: CASSQENYNYEQYF. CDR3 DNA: TGTGCCAGCAGCCAAGAGAACTACAACTACGAGCAGTACTTC.

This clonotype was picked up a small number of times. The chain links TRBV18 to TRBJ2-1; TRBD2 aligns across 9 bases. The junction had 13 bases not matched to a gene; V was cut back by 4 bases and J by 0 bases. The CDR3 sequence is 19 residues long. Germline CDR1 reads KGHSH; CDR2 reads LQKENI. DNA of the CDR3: TGTGCCAGCTCACTTCAGACTAGCGGCCATGGTAGCTCCTACAATGAGCAGTTCTTC. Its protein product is CASSLQTSGHGSSYNEQFF. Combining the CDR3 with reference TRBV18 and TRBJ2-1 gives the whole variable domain NAGVMQNPRHLVRRRGQEARLRCSPMKGHSHVYWYRQLPEEGLKFMVYLQKENIIDESGMPKERFSAEFPKEGPSILRIQQVVRGDSAAYFCASSLQTSGHGSSYNEQFFGPGTRLTVL.

The CDR3 loop reads CASSLVGTGDLLAKNIQYF. CDR3 bases: TGCGCCAGCAGCTTGGTTGGGACAGGGGATCTACTAGCCAAAAACATTCAGTACTTC. The chain links TRBV5-1 to TRBJ2-4; 10 bases agree with TRBD1. V was clipped by 0 bases and J by 0 bases; unmatched bases: 9. CDR1 and CDR2 (germline): SGHRS, YFSETQ. The CDR3 loop spans 19 amino acids.

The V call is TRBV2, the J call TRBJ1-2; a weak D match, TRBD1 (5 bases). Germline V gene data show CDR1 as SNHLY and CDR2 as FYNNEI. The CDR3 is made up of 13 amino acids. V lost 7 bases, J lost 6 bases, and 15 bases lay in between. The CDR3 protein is CASINSGPDGYTF. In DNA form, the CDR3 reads TGTGCCAGCATCAACTCGGGGCCAGATGGCTACACCTTC.

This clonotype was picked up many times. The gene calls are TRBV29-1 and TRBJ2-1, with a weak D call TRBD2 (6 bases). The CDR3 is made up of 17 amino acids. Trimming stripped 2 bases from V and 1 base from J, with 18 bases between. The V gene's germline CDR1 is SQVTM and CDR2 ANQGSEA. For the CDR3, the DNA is TGCAGCGTTGAATTGGGGGACGCGCGGGGATCCTACAATGAGCAGTTCTTC. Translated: CSVELGDARGSYNEQFF.

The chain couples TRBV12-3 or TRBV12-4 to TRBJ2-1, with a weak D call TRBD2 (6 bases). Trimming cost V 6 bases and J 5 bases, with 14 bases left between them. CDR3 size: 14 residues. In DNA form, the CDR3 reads TGTGCCAGCAGCACCGGATGGACTAACAATGAGCAGTTCTTC. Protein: CASSTGWTNNEQFF.

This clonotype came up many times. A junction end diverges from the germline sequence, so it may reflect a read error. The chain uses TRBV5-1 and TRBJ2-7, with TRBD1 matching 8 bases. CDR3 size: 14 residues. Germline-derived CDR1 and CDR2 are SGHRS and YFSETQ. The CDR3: CASSSDRGAYEQYF. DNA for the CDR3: TGTGCCAGCAGTTCTGACAGGGGCGCCTACGAGCAGTACTTC.

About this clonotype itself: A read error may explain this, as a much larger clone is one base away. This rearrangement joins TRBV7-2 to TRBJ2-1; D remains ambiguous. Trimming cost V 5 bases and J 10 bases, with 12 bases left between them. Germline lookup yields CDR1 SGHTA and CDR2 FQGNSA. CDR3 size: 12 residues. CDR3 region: CASSIDTYEQFF. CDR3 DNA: TGTGCCAGCAGCATTGACACCTACGAGCAGTTCTTC.

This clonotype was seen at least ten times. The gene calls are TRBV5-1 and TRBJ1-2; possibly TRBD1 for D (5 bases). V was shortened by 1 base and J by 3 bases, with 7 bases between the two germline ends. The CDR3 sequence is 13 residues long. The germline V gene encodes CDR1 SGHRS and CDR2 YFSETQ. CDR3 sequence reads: CASSLMTDYGYTF. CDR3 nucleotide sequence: TGCGCCAGCAGCTTGATGACAGACTATGGCTACACCTTC. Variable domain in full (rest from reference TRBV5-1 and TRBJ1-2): KAGVTQTPRYLIKTRGQQVTLSCSPISGHRSVSWYQQTPGQGLQFLFEYFSETQRNKGNFPGRFSGRQFSNSRSEMNVSTLELGDSALYLCASSLMTDYGYTFGSGTRLTVV.

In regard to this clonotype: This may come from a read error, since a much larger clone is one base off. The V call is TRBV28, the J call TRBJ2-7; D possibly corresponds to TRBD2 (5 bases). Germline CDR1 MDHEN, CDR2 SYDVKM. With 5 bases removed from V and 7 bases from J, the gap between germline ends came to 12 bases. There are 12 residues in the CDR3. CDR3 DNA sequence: TGTGCCAGCAGTCGAAGCGGTCAGGAGCAGTACTTC. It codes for CASSRSGQEQYF.

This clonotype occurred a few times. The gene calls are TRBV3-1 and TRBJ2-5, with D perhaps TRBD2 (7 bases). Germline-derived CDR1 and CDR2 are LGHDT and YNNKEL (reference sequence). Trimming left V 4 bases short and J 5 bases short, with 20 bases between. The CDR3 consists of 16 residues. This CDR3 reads CASSLSGGGGHETQYF. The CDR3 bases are TGTGCCAGCAGCCTTTCGGGGGGTGGGGGCCACGAGACCCAGTACTTC.

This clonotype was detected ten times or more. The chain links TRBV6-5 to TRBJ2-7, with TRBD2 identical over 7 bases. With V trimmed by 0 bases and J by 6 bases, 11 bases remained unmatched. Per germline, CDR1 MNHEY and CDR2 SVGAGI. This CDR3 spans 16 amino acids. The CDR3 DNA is TGTGCCAGCAGTTACTCAAAGCGGGGCCTCCGTGGCGAGCAGTACTTC. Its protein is CASSYSKRGLRGEQYF.

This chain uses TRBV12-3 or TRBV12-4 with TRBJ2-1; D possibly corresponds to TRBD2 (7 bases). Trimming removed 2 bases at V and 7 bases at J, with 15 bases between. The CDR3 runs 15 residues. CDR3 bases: TGTGCCAGCAGTTTAAGGGGGGGGGGCAGGAATGAGCAGTTCTTC. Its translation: CASSLRGGGRNEQFF.